This passage covers 21 T cell receptor beta chains from one sample sequenced in a study of T-cell reconstitution after alpha-beta-depleted transplantation in children. A TCRbeta library incorporating unique molecular identifiers was prepared. TCRdb reprocessed the PCR reads with MiXCR, giving one entry per CDR3 protein. The sample has a few hundred thousand distinct CDR3 sequences; 20% to 30% are singletons. The material sequenced was PBMCs, mostly from graft donor cells, taken 360 days after TCRalphabeta/CD19-depleted stem cell transplant. The receptors here all came from a female patient under 10 years old who had a stem cell transplant for congenital amegakaryocytic thrombocytopenia, so the T cells may come from the graft donor.

The chain carries TRBV7-9 and TRBJ1-3; TRBD1 matches at 9 bases. CDR1 SEHNR and CDR2 FQNEAQ come from the germline V gene (reference sequence). The CDR3 loop spans 16 amino acids. Trimming cost V 5 bases and J 0 bases; bases outside gene matches: 5. CDR3 region: CASSLGQGASGNTIYF. CDR3 nucleotide sequence: TGTGCCAGCAGCCTGGGACAGGGTGCCTCTGGAAACACCATATATTTT. The full variable domain, rest sourced from reference TRBV7-9 and TRBJ1-3, is DTGVSQNPRHKITKRGQNVTFRCDPISEHNRLYWYRQTLGQGPEFLTYFQNEAQLEKSRLLSDRFSAERPKGSFSTLEIQRTEQGDSAMYLCASSLGQGASGNTIYFGEGSWLTVV.

The chain couples TRBV10-1 to TRBJ1-1; D may be TRBD1 (6 bases). CDR1 is WNHNN and CDR2 is SYGVQD in the germline V gene (reference sequence). CDR3 length: 17 residues. V lost 8 bases to trimming and J lost 1 base, with 23 bases between them. CDR3 loop: CASRPDRSTGANTEAFF. CDR3 coding DNA: TGCGCCAGCCGACCTGACAGGTCAACGGGGGCGAACACTGAAGCTTTCTTT.

This clonotype was counted only a few times. This sequence joins TRBV20-1 and TRBJ2-4, with D possibly TRBD1 on 6 matching bases. CDR1 is DFQATT, CDR2 SNEGSKA, per germline (reference sequence). The CDR3 is 14 residues long. The germline V and J ends were trimmed by 6 bases and 3 bases, with 15 bases remaining between them. In DNA, the CDR3 is TGCAGTGCCAGACCACAGGGAGACAAAAACATTCAGTACTTC. Translation: CSARPQGDKNIQYF.

This clonotype was picked up a small number of times. The chain is built from TRBV14 and TRBJ2-5, with 9 bases lining up with TRBD2. This CDR3 region has 17 residues. Germline CDR1 reads SGHDN; CDR2 reads FVKESK. V lost 3 bases, J lost 3 bases, and 11 bases stayed unmatched. DNA of the CDR3: TGTGCCAGCAGCCACCATTTTTCCGGCGGGGGGGAAGAGACCCAGTACTTC. It translates to CASSHHFSGGGEETQYF.

This clonotype was observed a few times. This chain joins TRBV28 and TRBJ2-7; D tentatively fits TRBD1 or TRBD2 (5 bases each). Trimming removed 5 bases at V and 4 bases at J, with 18 bases between. Germline CDR1 reads MDHEN; CDR2 reads SYDVKM. This CDR3 region has 15 residues. The CDR3 here is CASSPRDPTIYEQYF. In nucleotides, the CDR3 is TGTGCCAGCAGTCCCCGGGACCCCACCATATACGAGCAGTACTTC. The full variable domain, in which reference TRBV28 and TRBJ2-7 provide the parts outside the CDR3, is DVKVTQSSRYLVKRTGEKVFLECVQDMDHENMFWYRQDPGLGLRLIYFSYDVKMKEKGDIPEGYSVSREKKERFSLILESASTNQTSMYLCASSPRDPTIYEQYFGPGTRLTVT.

The chain uses TRBV10-3 and TRBJ1-5, with 7 positions matching TRBD1. Germline CDR1 reads ENHRY; CDR2 reads SYGVKD. CDR3 length equals 16 residues. J gave up 6 bases and V 4 bases, and 12 bases lay outside the gene matches. Here the CDR3 reads CAISATDRERGQPQHF. The CDR3 DNA sequence: TGTGCCATCAGTGCAACAGACAGGGAGCGGGGTCAGCCCCAGCATTTT.

The chain carries TRBV20-1 and TRBJ2-7, with 14 bases lining up with TRBD2. The CDR3 sequence is 16 residues long. V gave up 3 bases and J gave up 2 bases; unmatched junction bases: 6. CDR1 is DFQATT, CDR2 SNEGSKA, per germline (reference sequence). CDR3: CSARRGLAGATYEQYF. The DNA of the CDR3 is TGCAGTGCTAGGCGGGGACTAGCGGGGGCAACCTACGAGCAGTACTTC.

The genes are TRBV12-3 or TRBV12-4 and TRBJ1-1, with TRBD1 as a possible D gene (5 bases). The CDR3 has 14 residues. V lost 3 bases to trimming and J lost 4 bases, with 12 bases between them. Written as DNA, the CDR3 is TGTGCCAGCAGTTTTGGGGCTGGTGGCACTGAAGCTTTCTTT. Its protein is CASSFGAGGTEAFF.

The V gene is TRBV7-2, the J gene TRBJ2-3; no clear D. This CDR3 is built from 15 residues. Between the trimmed V and J ends, which lost 1 base and 2 bases, there was a span of 10 bases. Germline assignment: CDR1 SGHTA and CDR2 FQGNSA. The CDR3 DNA is TGTGCCAGCAGCTTAGGTCGCTCAACCACAGATACGCAGTATTTT. Protein product: CASSLGRSTTDTQYF.

This clonotype appeared many times. The chain is built from TRBV9 and TRBJ2-7; tentative D call: TRBD1 (5 bases). V was clipped by 0 bases and J by 5 bases, with 9 bases between them. The CDR3 runs 13 residues. CDR1 SGDLS and CDR2 YYNGEE come from the germline V gene. The CDR3 DNA follows: TGTGCCAGCAGCGTAGGGGGCCTCGACGAGCAGTACTTC. Protein: CASSVGGLDEQYF.

The sample holds a few counts of this clonotype. The J gene is TRBJ1-1, the V gene TRBV12-3 or TRBV12-4, with TRBD1 identical over 7 bases. V trimming: 3 bases; J trimming: 2 bases; junction bases outside the gene matches: 12. The CDR3 runs to 17 residues. CDR3: CASSFRYITGVNTEAFF. The CDR3 nucleotides read TGTGCCAGCAGTTTTCGGTACATCACAGGGGTTAACACTGAAGCTTTCTTT.

This clonotype was seen just once. The V and J genes are TRBV7-8 and TRBJ2-3; 9 nucleotides line up with TRBD1. Germline assignment: CDR1 SGHVS and CDR2 FQNEAQ. V shed 5 bases, J shed 8 bases, and the junction held 17 bases outside the gene matches. This CDR3 region has 17 residues. CDR3 sequence reads: CASSPHRGLPARSTQYF. The CDR3 DNA is TGTGCCAGCAGCCCACACAGGGGGCTCCCCGCGAGAAGTACGCAGTATTTT.

A few counts support this clonotype. The J gene is TRBJ1-2, the V gene TRBV27; TRBD1 is a possible D gene (6 bases). This CDR3 contains 14 residues. Trimming took 5 bases from V and 8 from J, leaving 18 bases between them. From germline, CDR1 is MNHEY and CDR2 SMNVEV (reference sequence). In DNA, the CDR3 is TGTGCCAGCAGTCCCGGGGGCAGCCTATGGGGCTACACCTTC. This sequence encodes CASSPGGSLWGYTF.

CDR3 sequence (DNA): TGTGCCAGCAGTTCCGGGGTAGCGGGGAGCTCCTACGAGCAGTACTTC. Translation: CASSSGVAGSSYEQYF. The genes are TRBV27 and TRBJ2-7, with 8 bases that match TRBD2. This CDR3 has 16 residues. Germline V gives CDR1 MNHEY, CDR2 SMNVEV (reference sequence). The ends lost 4 bases at V and 0 bases at J; junction bases unmatched: 8.

Turning to this clonotype: A clone one base away is much larger, so this may be a read error. The chain has TRBV15 and TRBJ2-7; D unclear. The CDR3 runs 14 residues. V shed 5 bases and J shed 1 base, with 12 bases lying between them. The V gene's germline CDR1 is LNHNV and CDR2 YYDKDF (reference sequence). DNA for the CDR3: TGTGCCACCAGCGCGGCAATGGGATCCTACGAGCAGTACTTC. Its translation: CATSAAMGSYEQYF.

This clonotype showed up just a few times. The CDR3 DNA follows: TGCAGCGTTGAACAGGGGGTCTACACTGAAGCTTTCTTT. The encoded protein is CSVEQGVYTEAFF. The chain employs TRBV29-1 and TRBJ1-1; 7 bases are shared with TRBD1. This CDR3 has 13 residues. Germline CDR1 and CDR2: SQVTM and ANQGSEA. Trimming at V came to 2 bases and at J to 3 bases, leaving 3 bases not matched to a gene.

V and J are TRBV20-1 and TRBJ2-2, with 8 positions matching TRBD2. V lost 3 bases to trimming and J lost 4 bases; unmatched junction nucleotides: 19. CDR1 and CDR2 from the germline V gene are DFQATT and SNEGSKA (reference sequence). The CDR3 spans 19 residues. The CDR3 DNA follows: TGCAGTGCTAGGCCCCCCATGGCAGGAGCGGGAGCTCGCACCGGGGAGCTGTTTTTT. This encodes CSARPPMAGAGARTGELFF.

This clonotype was found many times. The genes are TRBV25-1 and TRBJ2-2; D is perhaps TRBD1 (5 bases). Germline V gives CDR1 MGHDK, CDR2 SYGVNS. The CDR3 extends over 16 amino acids. Trimming took 11 bases from V and 0 from J, leaving 19 bases between them. CDR3 DNA sequence: TGTGCCGCCCGCCCCTCGGGCAGGGCGAACACCGGGGAGCTGTTTTTT. This encodes CAARPSGRANTGELFF.

This chain connects TRBV20-1 to TRBJ1-4; tentative D call: TRBD1 (5 bases). Between the trimmed V and J ends, which lost 2 bases and 8 bases, there was a span of 15 bases. The V gene's germline CDR1 is DFQATT and CDR2 SNEGSKA (reference sequence). The CDR3 covers 14 residues. The CDR3, as DNA: TGCAGTGCTAGACCCGGACAAGGCAAGGAAAAACTGTTTTTT. Translated, it gives CSARPGQGKEKLFF.

The sample holds a few counts of this clonotype. The rearrangement uses TRBV6-4 and TRBJ2-3; no firm D call. The length of the CDR3 is 14 residues. V lost 4 bases to trimming and J lost 4 bases, with 12 bases between them. Per germline, CDR1 MRHNA and CDR2 SNTAGT. The CDR3 DNA follows: TGTGCCAGCAGTGCTGAGCGTTCGGCAGATACGCAGTATTTT. This encodes CASSAERSADTQYF.

This clonotype was observed a few times. The chain uses TRBV28 and TRBJ2-5, with 15 bases identical to TRBD2. There are 17 residues in the CDR3. J gave up 4 bases and V 7 bases, and 10 bases lay outside the gene matches. Germline assignment: CDR1 MDHEN and CDR2 SYDVKM. CDR3 residues: CASKPPWGLAGGETQYF. The DNA of the CDR3 is TGTGCCAGCAAACCCCCCTGGGGACTAGCGGGAGGAGAGACCCAGTACTTC. The whole variable domain, filled in from reference TRBV28 and TRBJ2-5, reads DVKVTQSSRYLVKRTGEKVFLECVQDMDHENMFWYRQDPGLGLRLIYFSYDVKMKEKGDIPEGYSVSREKKERFSLILESASTNQTSMYLCASKPPWGLAGGETQYFGPGTRLLVL.